This T cell receptor (beta chain) was captured by sequencing in a study of CD8+ T cells in alopecia areata. Once RNA had been extracted, it was reverse transcribed into cDNA to act as the sequencing template. TCRdb's table, derived via immunoSEQ multiplex PCR, lists solely in-frame clones and lacks some. Here the sample spans 95,000 to 100,000 clones, roughly three fifths being singletons. The germline gives CDR1 MGHRA, CDR2 YSYEKL. This CDR3 is 13 amino acids long. With V trimmed by 3 bases and J by 10 bases, 7 bases remained unmatched. Documented treatment: oral pan-JAK inhibitor, 5-10 mg twice daily.

The chain has TRBV4-1 and TRBJ1-1; 8 positions match TRBD1. The sample consisted of CD8+ T cells sorted from blood, taken at approximately week 60, from a patient treated with tofacitinib. This TCR was recovered from a human donor with alopecia areata. DNA of the CDR3: TGCGCCAGCAGCCATGGGACAGGCCCTGTAGCTTTCTTT. Protein sequence: CASSHGTGPVAFF.